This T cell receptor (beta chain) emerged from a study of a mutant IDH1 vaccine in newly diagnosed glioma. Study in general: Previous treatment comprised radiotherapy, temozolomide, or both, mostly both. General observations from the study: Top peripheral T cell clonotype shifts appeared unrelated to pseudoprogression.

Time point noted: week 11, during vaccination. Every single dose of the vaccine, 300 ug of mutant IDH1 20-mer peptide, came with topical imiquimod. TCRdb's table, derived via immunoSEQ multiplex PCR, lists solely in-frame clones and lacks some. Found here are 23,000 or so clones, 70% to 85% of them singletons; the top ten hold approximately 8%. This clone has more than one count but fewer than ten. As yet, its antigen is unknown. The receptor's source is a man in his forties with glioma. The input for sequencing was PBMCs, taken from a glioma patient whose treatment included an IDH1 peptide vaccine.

The CDR3, as DNA: TGCGCCAGCAGTCAATCACAGGTGGGGTATGGCTACACCTTC. Amino acid sequence: CASSQSQVGYGYTF. The chain is built from TRBV23-1 and TRBJ1-2; possibly TRBD1 for D (5 bases). TRBV23-1 qualifies as an ORF whose function is uncertain. The CDR3 loop spans 14 amino acids. V lost 0 bases to trimming and J lost 5 bases, with 10 bases between them.